A selection of T cell receptor beta chains follows, all from one sample in a study of cytomegalovirus exposure and HLA in healthy donors. The method was immunoSEQ multiplex PCR; TCRdb's version includes in-frame clones alone and lacks a portion of them. Of about 60,000 clones listed, roughly 77% are singletons. The source material was PBMCs. Source of these receptors: a woman aged 40-49 years in good health and CMV-seropositive. CDR3s include the opening cysteine and the closing phenylalanine or tryptophan. The order of the fields is J gene, D gene, V gene, clone size, CDR3 protein, CDR3 DNA. A D gene is named only where the DNA matches it firmly. Clone sizes are given selectively: once, few, many, or a class where the clone is expanded.

TRBJ1-1	TRBD1	TRBV7-3	NA	CASRRRDRDLLMNTEAFF	TGTGCCAGCAGACGCCGGGACAGGGACTTACTGATGAACACTGAAGCTTTCTTT
TRBJ2-5	TRBD2	TRBV5-1	once	CASSPGSGGPQETQYF	TGCGCCAGCAGCCCGGGTAGCGGGGGGCCCCAAGAGACCCAGTACTTC
TRBJ2-1	NA	TRBV18	NA	CASSPPPVWQGFLSYNEQFF	TGTGCCAGCTCACCACCGCCTGTGTGGCAGGGGTTCCTTTCCTACAATGAGCAGTTCTTC
TRBJ2-7	TRBD1	TRBV7-2	once	CASSRRDSSSYEQYF	TGTGCCAGCAGCCGCCGGGACAGCAGCTCCTACGAGCAGTACTTC
TRBJ2-2	NA	TRBV25-1	NA	CASSEYFVTGVTGELFF	TGTGCCAGCAGTGAATATTTTGTGACAGGAGTTACCGGGGAGCTGTTTTTT
TRBJ2-1	NA	TRBV30	NA	CAWSSYPQGLVEQFF	TGTGCCTGGAGTAGCTATCCACAGGGCTTGGTGGAGCAGTTCTTC
TRBJ2-3	TRBD2	TRBV29-1	NA	CSAALAGRADTQYF	TGCAGCGCCGCCTTAGCGGGGCGAGCAGATACGCAGTATTTT
TRBJ2-6	TRBD1	TRBV5-1	NA	CASSPRGQGGSSGANVLTF	TGCGCCAGCAGCCCCCGGGGACAGGGGGGGTCCTCTGGGGCCAACGTCCTGACTTTC
TRBJ2-4	NA	TRBV7-2	NA	CASSLGGGDKNIQYF	TGTGCCAGCAGCCTCGGTGGGGGCGACAAAAACATTCAGTACTTC
TRBJ2-7	TRBD1	TRBV5-1	NA	CASSLVGQVPYEQYF	TGCGCCAGCAGCTTGGTGGGACAGGTTCCCTACGAGCAGTACTTC
TRBJ1-2	NA	TRBV27	once	CASSLVRGRGYTF	TGTGCCAGCAGTTTAGTCAGGGGCCGGGGCTACACCTTC
TRBJ1-4	NA	TRBV30	once	CAWSWGGTTNEKLFF	TGTGCCTGGAGTTGGGGGGGGACAACTAATGAAAAACTGTTTTTT
TRBJ1-2	NA	TRBV5-4	NA	CASSTAVQVGYGYGYTF	TGTGCCAGCAGCACGGCAGTACAGGTTGGGTACGGCTATGGCTACACCTTC
TRBJ2-3	NA	TRBV7-6	once	CASSLDPGTDTQYF	TGTGCCAGCAGCTTAGATCCTGGCACAGATACGCAGTATTTT
TRBJ2-3	TRBD1	TRBV5-1	NA	CASSLTGDPTDTQYF	TGCGCCAGCAGCTTGACAGGGGACCCCACAGATACGCAGTATTTT
TRBJ2-2	TRBD2	TRBV7-2	NA	CASSRGGVGVLTGELFF	TGTGCCAGCAGCCGGGGGGGGGTCGGTGTTCTCACCGGGGAGCTGTTTTTT
TRBJ2-7	TRBD1	TRBV5-4	few	CASSLGRGQAGEQYF	TGTGCCAGCAGCTTGGGGAGGGGACAGGCGGGCGAGCAGTACTTC
TRBJ1-3	NA	TRBV15	NA	CATSRLSGDTIYF	TGTGCCACCAGCAGATTATCAGGGGACACCATATATTTT
TRBJ1-1	NA	TRBV7-9	NA	CASSLTGTEAFF	TGTGCCAGCAGCCTGACGGGCACTGAAGCTTTCTTT
TRBJ2-7	TRBD1	TRBV28	NA	CASSLLGTGGVEQYF	TGTGCCAGCAGTTTACTTGGGACAGGGGGCGTCGAGCAGTACTTC
TRBJ1-2	TRBD1	TRBV4-1	NA	CASSHHPRTGAKDGYTF	TGCGCCAGCAGCCATCATCCCCGGACAGGGGCCAAGGATGGCTACACCTTC
TRBJ1-5	NA	TRBV7-2	NA	CASSPNRAGTPGNQPQHF	TGTGCCAGCAGCCCCAATCGAGCCGGGACACCTGGCAATCAGCCCCAGCATTTT